This entry lists 13 T cell receptor beta chains sequenced from one sample in a study of T cells in Graves' hyperthyroidism and ophthalmopathy. There were TCR beta CDR3 regions amplified from RNA transcripts. HTBI primers were used for first-round RT-PCR of the TCR CDR3. TCRdb ran MiXCR on the multiplex PCR reads and lists one entry per CDR3 protein. The data show around 240,000 distinct CDR3 sequences, about 14% seen once. Specimen: blood. The receptors come from a woman aged 40 to 50 with Graves' hyperthyroidism that later progressed to Graves' ophthalmopathy.

This clonotype appeared many times. The V call is TRBV12-3 or TRBV12-4, the J call TRBJ2-1; no reliable D call. V gave up 8 bases and J gave up 8 bases, with 10 bases separating them. The CDR3 consists of 11 residues. CDR3 protein: CASSRFYEQFF. CDR3 coding DNA: TGTGCCAGCTCCCGGTTCTATGAGCAGTTCTTC.

In this sample, this clonotype turned up many times. The chain employs TRBV7-6 and TRBJ2-7; 7 bases are a match to TRBD2. This CDR3 contains 17 residues. Germline loops: CDR1 SGHVS, CDR2 FNYEAQ. V shed 7 bases and J 2 bases; nucleotides not matched to a gene: 17. The DNA for the CDR3 is TGTGCCAGCACCCCTTCAATAAGCGGGAAGGTGCCCTACGAGCAGTACTTC. This translates into CASTPSISGKVPYEQYF.

This clonotype showed up many times. The V gene is TRBV28, the J gene TRBJ2-1; 7 bases are shared with TRBD2. This CDR3 is built from 15 residues. V lost 6 bases and J lost 2; bases outside the gene matches: 7. Germline CDR1 and CDR2: MDHEN and SYDVKM. The CDR3 region has the DNA TGTGCCAGCAGCCTTACTAGCGACCCCTACAATGAGCAGTTCTTC. Its protein is CASSLTSDPYNEQFF.

This clonotype was counted ten times or more. This chain joins TRBV12-3 or TRBV12-4 and TRBJ2-2; 9 bases map to TRBD1. This CDR3 spans 17 amino acids. V shed 7 bases, J shed 4 bases, and the junction held 13 bases outside the gene matches. CDR3 region: CASNPSWETGGTGELFF. In DNA, the CDR3 is TGTGCCAGCAACCCCTCCTGGGAGACAGGGGGCACCGGGGAGCTGTTTTTT.

The rearrangement links TRBV12-3 or TRBV12-4 to TRBJ1-5; D is unresolved. Trimming pared 2 bases from V and 5 bases from J, leaving 4 bases between. CDR3 length equals 12 residues. CDR3 bases: TGTGCCAGCAGTTTACCCCATCAGCCCCAGCATTTT. Its translation is CASSLPHQPQHF.

This clonotype has at least ten counts. J is TRBJ1-1 and V is TRBV19; TRBD1 might be the D (5 bases). This CDR3 has 16 amino acids. CDR1 is LNHDA, CDR2 SQIVND, per germline (reference sequence). With 4 bases removed from V and 0 bases from J, the gap between germline ends came to 15 bases. The CDR3 DNA sequence: TGTGCCAGTAGTAATCATCAGGCAGGGATGAACACTGAAGCTTTCTTT. This encodes CASSNHQAGMNTEAFF.

This clonotype was recorded at least ten times. The V and J genes are TRBV12-3 or TRBV12-4 and TRBJ1-1; unclear D gene. Between the trimmed V and J ends, which lost 7 bases and 1 base, there was a span of 7 bases. The CDR3 loop spans 12 amino acids. CDR3: CASIGANTEAFF. The CDR3 region has the DNA TGTGCCAGCATCGGCGCGAACACTGAAGCTTTCTTT.

On this clonotype itself: Sequence at one end of the junction differs from germline and may be a read error. The V and J genes are TRBV5-6 and TRBJ2-2; 9 bases line up with TRBD2. CDR1 and CDR2 (germline): SGHDT, YYEEEE. This CDR3 is built from 16 residues. The CDR3 coding sequence is TGTGTCAGCAGCTTCGAGCGGGAGGAGAACACCGGGGAGCTGTTTTTT. Its protein product is CVSSFEREENTGELFF.

Concerning this clonotype: This clone may be a read error of a much larger clone one base away. No conserved phenylalanine or tryptophan ends this CDR3, so it is likely a read error. The chain has TRBV28 and TRBJ2-3, with TRBD1 matching 10 bases. V dropped 8 bases and J dropped 4; count of bases not matched to a gene: 9. The CDR3 contains 15 residues. The germline gives CDR1 MDHEN, CDR2 SYDVKM. DNA of the CDR3: TGTGCCAGCGGGGCCGGGACAGGGGTTTCAGATACGCAGTATCTT. It is translated as CASGAGTGVSDTQYL.

This clonotype has just a few counts. This chain links TRBV3-1 with TRBJ2-3; 7 nucleotides agree with TRBD2. Trimming cost V 3 bases and J 8 bases; bases outside gene matches: 5. Germline V gene data show CDR1 as LGHDT and CDR2 as YNNKEL (reference sequence). The length of the CDR3 is 13 residues. Here the CDR3 reads CASSQGGGSTQYF. The CDR3, as DNA: TGTGCCAGCAGCCAGGGGGGAGGGAGTACGCAGTATTTT.

Ten or more counts support this clonotype. This sequence joins TRBV6-2 or TRBV6-3 and TRBJ2-3, with 12 bases aligning to TRBD2. The CDR3 contains 15 residues. Germline V gene data show CDR1 as MNHEY and CDR2 as SVGEGT. V dropped 2 bases and J dropped 6; count of bases not matched to a gene: 3. The CDR3 loop is CASSYVTSGSDTQYF. Here the CDR3 DNA reads TGTGCCAGCAGTTACGTGACTAGCGGGAGCGATACGCAGTATTTT.

This clonotype was counted at least ten times. The V call is TRBV12-3 or TRBV12-4, the J call TRBJ2-1; 14 positions agree with TRBD2. The CDR3 is 15 residues long. The V gene end was trimmed by 5 bases and the J gene end by 9 bases; junction bases not matched to a gene: 6. The CDR3 loop is CASSRGTSGRGEQFF. The CDR3, as DNA: TGTGCCAGCAGTAGAGGGACTAGCGGGAGAGGTGAGCAGTTCTTC.

There are many counts of this clonotype. This chain uses TRBV12-3 or TRBV12-4 with TRBJ2-5, with 9 bases fitting TRBD2. The CDR3 runs to 15 residues. J lost 5 bases, V lost 3 bases, and 7 bases had no gene match. The CDR3 loop is CASSFRLAEPETQYF. The CDR3 DNA reads TGTGCCAGCAGTTTTCGACTAGCGGAGCCGGAGACCCAGTACTTC.